A selection of T cell receptor beta chains follows, all from one sample in a study of blood T cell repertoires in COVID-19. TCRdb keeps only in-frame clones here, not all; method: immunoSEQ multiplex PCR. The sample comprises under 300,000 clones, roughly nine tenths of which are singletons, and 1.2% rests with the top ten. Material for sequencing was PBMCs or T cells enriched from blood (not recorded which). These receptors were obtained from a human donor in a cohort exposed to, infected with or recovered from COVID-19 (not recorded which). The donor label of this sample is uncertain. CDR3s include the opening cysteine and the closing phenylalanine or tryptophan. Fields, in order: clone size, V gene, J gene, D gene, CDR3 length, CDR3 DNA, CDR3 protein. A D gene is named only where the DNA matches it firmly. Clone size is stated in some rows and not others, as once, few, many or a class when expanded.

abundance: -; v_gene: TRBV6-6; j_gene: TRBJ2-2; d_gene: TRBD2; len: 15; CDR3nt: TGTGCCAGCAGGAAGACTAGCGGGGGTAACGGGGAGCTGTTTTTT; CDR3aa: CASRKTSGGNGELFF
abundance: -; v_gene: TRBV19; j_gene: TRBJ2-5; d_gene: -; len: 15; CDR3nt: TGTGCCAGTAGTCCGAGGAGGCCCTACCAAGAGACCCAGTACTTC; CDR3aa: CASSPRRPYQETQYF
abundance: -; v_gene: TRBV2; j_gene: TRBJ2-7; d_gene: -; len: 12; CDR3nt: TGTGCCAGCCTTTTGGGGGGACCTAACGCGTACTTC; CDR3aa: CASLLGGPNAYF
abundance: -; v_gene: TRBV6-5; j_gene: TRBJ1-3; d_gene: TRBD1; len: 15; CDR3nt: TGTGCCAGCAGTCCCACAGGGGCGTCTGGAAACACCATATATTTT; CDR3aa: CASSPTGASGNTIYF
abundance: -; v_gene: TRBV29-1; j_gene: TRBJ1-1; d_gene: -; len: 14; CDR3nt: TGCAGCGTTGAAAGGAAGGACTTGAACACTGAAGCTTTCTTT; CDR3aa: CSVERKDLNTEAFF
abundance: -; v_gene: TRBV3-1/TRBV3-2; j_gene: TRBJ1-5; d_gene: TRBD1; len: 17; CDR3nt: TGTGCCAGCAGCCAAGGAAGGACGGGACAGTACAATCAGCCCCAGCATTTT; CDR3aa: CASSQGRTGQYNQPQHF
abundance: few; v_gene: TRBV19; j_gene: TRBJ2-3; d_gene: -; len: 14; CDR3nt: TGTGCCAGTAGTATGTGGGGGACAACAGATACGCAGTATTTT; CDR3aa: CASSMWGTTDTQYF
abundance: -; v_gene: TRBV7-9; j_gene: TRBJ2-3; d_gene: TRBD2; len: 14; CDR3nt: TGTGCCAGCGGAGCGGGGGGGCCACAAAATACGCAGTATTTT; CDR3aa: CASGAGGPQNTQYF
abundance: -; v_gene: TRBV6-5; j_gene: TRBJ1-2; d_gene: -; len: 14; CDR3nt: TGTGCCAGCATTGGATGGGGCGAAGACTATGGCTACACCTTC; CDR3aa: CASIGWGEDYGYTF
abundance: -; v_gene: TRBV19; j_gene: TRBJ1-2; d_gene: -; len: 15; CDR3nt: TGTGCCAGTAGCGCCCCGAAACGAGGGTTCTATGGCTACACCTTC; CDR3aa: CASSAPKRGFYGYTF
abundance: -; v_gene: TRBV6-5; j_gene: TRBJ1-3; d_gene: -; len: 15; CDR3nt: TGTGCCAGCAGTCCACAGGGCGCCCAAGGAAACACCATATATTTT; CDR3aa: CASSPQGAQGNTIYF
abundance: -; v_gene: TRBV30; j_gene: TRBJ2-7; d_gene: TRBD2; len: 13; CDR3nt: TGTGCCTGGAGTGTGTCGGGGGGGTACGAGCAGTACTTC; CDR3aa: CAWSVSGGYEQYF
abundance: -; v_gene: TRBV29-1; j_gene: TRBJ1-1; d_gene: TRBD1; len: 12; CDR3nt: TGCAGCGGGGCACAGGGGCGGGTTGAAGCTTTCTTT; CDR3aa: CSGAQGRVEAFF
abundance: -; v_gene: TRBV18; j_gene: TRBJ2-6; d_gene: TRBD1; len: 17; CDR3nt: TGTGCCAGCTCGGCAGGGACAGGGGGAATTGGGGCCAACGTCCTGACTTTC; CDR3aa: CASSAGTGGIGANVLTF
abundance: -; v_gene: TRBV24-1; j_gene: TRBJ1-1; d_gene: -; len: 17; CDR3nt: TGTGCCACCAGTGATTGTCCCGACAGGTTCTCGAACACTGAAGCTTTCTTT; CDR3aa: CATSDCPDRFSNTEAFF
abundance: -; v_gene: TRBV5-1; j_gene: TRBJ2-3; d_gene: -; len: 13; CDR3nt: TGCGCCAGCAGCTTGGCTAGCACAGATACGCAGTATTTT; CDR3aa: CASSLASTDTQYF
abundance: -; v_gene: TRBV30; j_gene: TRBJ2-5; d_gene: -; len: 13; CDR3nt: TGTGCCTGGAGTGTCCTCGGGTCGGGGACCCAGTACTTC; CDR3aa: CAWSVLGSGTQYF
abundance: -; v_gene: TRBV7-9; j_gene: TRBJ1-6; d_gene: TRBD1; len: 14; CDR3nt: TGTGCCAGCAGCCGCCGGGACAGGAATTCACCCCTCCACTTT; CDR3aa: CASSRRDRNSPLHF
abundance: -; v_gene: TRBV5-1; j_gene: TRBJ1-2; d_gene: TRBD1; len: 14; CDR3nt: TGCGCCAGCAGCTTAGGACAGGGGCACTATGGCTACACCTTC; CDR3aa: CASSLGQGHYGYTF
abundance: -; v_gene: TRBV11-2; j_gene: TRBJ1-1; d_gene: -; len: 12; CDR3nt: TGTGCCAGCAGCCTATTTTACACTGAAGCTTTCTTT; CDR3aa: CASSLFYTEAFF
abundance: -; v_gene: TRBV5-1; j_gene: TRBJ2-5; d_gene: -; len: 14; CDR3nt: TGCGCCAGCAGCTTAAGGGGATTGGTAGAGACCCAGTACTTC; CDR3aa: CASSLRGLVETQYF
abundance: once; v_gene: TRBV7-8; j_gene: TRBJ1-5; d_gene: -; len: 12; CDR3nt: TGTGCCAGCAGCTTAGAAGGAGGACCCCAGCATTTT; CDR3aa: CASSLEGGPQHF
abundance: -; v_gene: TRBV7-9; j_gene: TRBJ2-7; d_gene: -; len: 13; CDR3nt: TGTGCCAGCAGCCGAGACCAGGGTTACGAGCAGTACTTC; CDR3aa: CASSRDQGYEQYF
abundance: -; v_gene: TRBV24-1; j_gene: TRBJ2-3; d_gene: -; len: 16; CDR3nt: TGTGCCACCAGTGATTTGCCAGGTAGTGGCACAGATACGCAGTATTTT; CDR3aa: CATSDLPGSGTDTQYF
abundance: -; v_gene: TRBV7-9; j_gene: TRBJ1-6; d_gene: -; len: 13; CDR3nt: TGTGCCGGATCAGGGGAAGAGGAATCACCCCTCCACTTT; CDR3aa: CAGSGEEESPLHF
abundance: -; v_gene: TRBV5-6; j_gene: TRBJ2-7; d_gene: TRBD1; len: 16; CDR3nt: TGTGCCAGCAGCGGCGGACAGGGCGATACTTTTTACGAGCAGTACTTC; CDR3aa: CASSGGQGDTFYEQYF
abundance: -; v_gene: TRBV21-1; j_gene: TRBJ2-7; d_gene: -; len: 14; CDR3nt: TGTGCCAGCCGCCACAGGGACAGGGGTGGCGAGCAGTACTTC; CDR3aa: CASRHRDRGGEQYF
abundance: -; v_gene: TRBV6-1; j_gene: TRBJ1-1; d_gene: -; len: 14; CDR3nt: TGTGCCAGCAGTGAAGAGGGGGGGCCTAACCGGGCTTTCTTT; CDR3aa: CASSEEGGPNRAFF
abundance: once; v_gene: TRBV5-4; j_gene: TRBJ2-2; d_gene: TRBD2; len: 17; CDR3nt: TGTGCCAGCAGCTTGGCCGGGACTAGTATCGGGGGCGGGGAGCTGTTTTTT; CDR3aa: CASSLAGTSIGGGELFF
abundance: -; v_gene: TRBV5-1; j_gene: TRBJ2-7; d_gene: -; len: 13; CDR3nt: TGCGCCAGCAGCTCCCCCCCAAACTACGAGCAGTACTTC; CDR3aa: CASSSPPNYEQYF
abundance: -; v_gene: TRBV14; j_gene: TRBJ1-2; d_gene: TRBD1; len: 13; CDR3nt: TGTGCCAGCAGCCGGGACAGGGAAGGTGGCTACACCTTC; CDR3aa: CASSRDREGGYTF
abundance: -; v_gene: TRBV19; j_gene: TRBJ1-2; d_gene: -; len: 11; CDR3nt: TGTGCCACTGGGAGCGGGGGAGGCTACACCTTC; CDR3aa: CATGSGGGYTF
abundance: -; v_gene: TRBV30; j_gene: TRBJ1-4; d_gene: TRBD1; len: 15; CDR3nt: TGTGCCTGGAGTCCGCGACAGGGGATTAATGAAAAACTGTTTTTT; CDR3aa: CAWSPRQGINEKLFF
abundance: -; v_gene: TRBV30; j_gene: TRBJ2-7; d_gene: TRBD2; len: 14; CDR3nt: TGTGCCTGGAGGGGGGGGGAAAACATCTACGAGCAGTACTTC; CDR3aa: CAWRGGENIYEQYF
abundance: -; v_gene: TRBV19; j_gene: TRBJ1-5; d_gene: -; len: 14; CDR3nt: TGTGCCAGTAGTATTTACGGTAGCAATCAGCCCCAGCATTTT; CDR3aa: CASSIYGSNQPQHF
abundance: -; v_gene: TRBV5-1; j_gene: TRBJ2-7; d_gene: TRBD1; len: 14; CDR3nt: TGCGCCAGCAGTATGTCGACAGGGACCTACGAGCAGTACTTC; CDR3aa: CASSMSTGTYEQYF
abundance: -; v_gene: TRBV6-2/TRBV6-3; j_gene: TRBJ1-2; d_gene: TRBD1; len: 15; CDR3nt: TGTGCCAGCAGTTTCCCCACAGGGGGAACCTATGGCTACACCTTC; CDR3aa: CASSFPTGGTYGYTF
abundance: -; v_gene: TRBV28; j_gene: TRBJ2-1; d_gene: TRBD2; len: 16; CDR3nt: TGTGCCAGCACCACCGCCGGGACTAGCGGGGGTAATGAGCAGTTCTTC; CDR3aa: CASTTAGTSGGNEQFF
abundance: -; v_gene: TRBV9; j_gene: TRBJ2-7; d_gene: TRBD2; len: 13; CDR3nt: TGTGCCAGCAGCGTACTAGCGGGCTACGAGCAGTACTTC; CDR3aa: CASSVLAGYEQYF
abundance: -; v_gene: TRBV12-1; j_gene: TRBJ2-1; d_gene: -; len: 16; CDR3nt: TGTGCCAGGATTAGTCGGATAGCGGATTCGCACAATGAGCAGTTCTTC; CDR3aa: CARISRIADSHNEQFF
abundance: -; v_gene: TRBV21-1; j_gene: TRBJ2-5; d_gene: -; len: 13; CDR3nt: TGTGCCACTTCGGGACAGGGGGGACAGACCCAGTACTTC; CDR3aa: CATSGQGGQTQYF
abundance: -; v_gene: TRBV5-5; j_gene: TRBJ1-5; d_gene: -; len: 15; CDR3nt: TGTGCCAGCCGGGCTGGGGGCGGTAGCAATCAGCCCCAGCATTTT; CDR3aa: CASRAGGGSNQPQHF
abundance: -; v_gene: TRBV30; j_gene: TRBJ2-5; d_gene: TRBD2; len: 13; CDR3nt: TGTGCCTGGAGTGAGGGGCGGGGGGAGACCCAGTACTTC; CDR3aa: CAWSEGRGETQYF
abundance: -; v_gene: TRBV11-2; j_gene: TRBJ2-5; d_gene: -; len: 16; CDR3nt: TGTGCCAGCAGCTTAGGAGGGGGGGGCGCGGGTGAGACCCAGTACTTC; CDR3aa: CASSLGGGGAGETQYF
abundance: -; v_gene: TRBV11-2; j_gene: TRBJ2-1; d_gene: TRBD2; len: 18; CDR3nt: TGTGCCAGCAGCTCGGGACTAGCGGGGCGAATTTCCTACAATGAGCAGTTCTTC; CDR3aa: CASSSGLAGRISYNEQFF
abundance: -; v_gene: TRBV10-1; j_gene: TRBJ2-1; d_gene: TRBD1; len: 15; CDR3nt: TGCGCCAGCAGTGACTCAGGGACAGGGTTGAATGAGCAGTTCTTC; CDR3aa: CASSDSGTGLNEQFF
abundance: -; v_gene: TRBV7-3; j_gene: TRBJ2-1; d_gene: -; len: 13; CDR3nt: TGTGCCAGCAGCTTAGGTAGGCGGTATGAGCAGTTCTTC; CDR3aa: CASSLGRRYEQFF
abundance: -; v_gene: TRBV19; j_gene: TRBJ2-5; d_gene: TRBD1; len: 13; CDR3nt: TGTGCCAGTTCTGGACAGGGCGGGGAGACCCAGTACTTC; CDR3aa: CASSGQGGETQYF
abundance: -; v_gene: TRBV19; j_gene: TRBJ1-1; d_gene: TRBD1; len: 14; CDR3nt: TGTGCCAGTAGCACGGACAGGGGGAGGGCTGAAGCTTTCTTT; CDR3aa: CASSTDRGRAEAFF
abundance: -; v_gene: TRBV9; j_gene: TRBJ1-6; d_gene: -; len: 17; CDR3nt: TGTGCCAGCAGCGTAGGCCCCCGGGCCACGGGAAATTCACCCCTCCACTTT; CDR3aa: CASSVGPRATGNSPLHF
abundance: -; v_gene: TRBV10-3; j_gene: TRBJ1-2; d_gene: -; len: 15; CDR3nt: TGTGCCATCAGTGAGACCTTAGGGAGCCCGTATGGCTACACCTTC; CDR3aa: CAISETLGSPYGYTF
abundance: -; v_gene: TRBV10-3; j_gene: TRBJ1-2; d_gene: TRBD1; len: 12; CDR3nt: TGTGCCATAACGACAGGGCCCTATGGCTACACCTTC; CDR3aa: CAITTGPYGYTF
abundance: -; v_gene: TRBV6-5; j_gene: TRBJ1-1; d_gene: -; len: 13; CDR3nt: TGTGCCAGCAGCGAGGGCCCGGACACTGAAGCTTTCTTT; CDR3aa: CASSEGPDTEAFF
abundance: -; v_gene: TRBV7-2; j_gene: TRBJ2-7; d_gene: -; len: 16; CDR3nt: TGTGCCAGCAGCGATTACGGGACAACTTTTCCCTACGAGCAGTACTTC; CDR3aa: CASSDYGTTFPYEQYF